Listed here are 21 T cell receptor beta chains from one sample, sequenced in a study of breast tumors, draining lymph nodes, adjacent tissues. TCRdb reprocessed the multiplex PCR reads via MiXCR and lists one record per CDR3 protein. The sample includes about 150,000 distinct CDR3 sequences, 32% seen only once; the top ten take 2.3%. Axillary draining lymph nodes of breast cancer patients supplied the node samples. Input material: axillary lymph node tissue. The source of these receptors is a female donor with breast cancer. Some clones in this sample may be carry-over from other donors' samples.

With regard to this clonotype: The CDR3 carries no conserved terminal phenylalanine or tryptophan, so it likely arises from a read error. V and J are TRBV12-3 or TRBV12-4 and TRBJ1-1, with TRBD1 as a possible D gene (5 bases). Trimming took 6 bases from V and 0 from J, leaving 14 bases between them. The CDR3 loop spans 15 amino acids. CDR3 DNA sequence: TGTGCCAGCAGCCCAAGGGGTGACATGAACACTGAAGCTTTCTGT. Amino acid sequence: CASSPRGDMNTEAFC.

CDR3 coding DNA: TGCAGTGCTAGAGATGGGCTAGCGGGGAAAGAGACCCAGTACTTC. Translating gives CSARDGLAGKETQYF. This chain connects TRBV20-1 to TRBJ2-5; the match to TRBD2 covers 9 bases. Germline CDR1 and CDR2: DFQATT and SNEGSKA (reference sequence). The J segment lost 3 bases and the V segment lost 0 bases, leaving 5 bases of the junction unmatched. The CDR3 contains 15 residues.

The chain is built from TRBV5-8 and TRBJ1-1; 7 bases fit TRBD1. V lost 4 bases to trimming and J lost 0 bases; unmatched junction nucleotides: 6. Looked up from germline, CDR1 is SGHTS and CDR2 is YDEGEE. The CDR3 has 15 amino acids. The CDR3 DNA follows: TGTGCCAGCAGCACGGGACAGCGTCTGAACACTGAAGCTTTCTTT. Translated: CASSTGQRLNTEAFF. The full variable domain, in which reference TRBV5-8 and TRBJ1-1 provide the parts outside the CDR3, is EAGVTQSPTHLIKTRGQQATLRCSPISGHTSVYWYQQALGLGLQFLLWYDEGEERNRGNFPPRFSGRQFPNYSSELNVNALELEDSALYLCASSTGQRLNTEAFFGQGTRLTVV.

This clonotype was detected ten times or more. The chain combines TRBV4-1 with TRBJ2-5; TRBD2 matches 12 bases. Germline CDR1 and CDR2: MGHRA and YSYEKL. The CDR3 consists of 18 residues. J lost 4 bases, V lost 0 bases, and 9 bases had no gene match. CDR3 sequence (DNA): TGCGCCAGCAGCCAAGAGGTCCTAGCGGGGGGGTTGGCAGAGACCCAGTACTTC. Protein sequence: CASSQEVLAGGLAETQYF.

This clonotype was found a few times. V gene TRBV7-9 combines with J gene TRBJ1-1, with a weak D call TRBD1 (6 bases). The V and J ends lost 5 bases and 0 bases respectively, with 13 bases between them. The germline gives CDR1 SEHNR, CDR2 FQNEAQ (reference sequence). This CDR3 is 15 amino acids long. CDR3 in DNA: TGTGCCAGCAGCATCAGGGGTGGGGTGAACACTGAAGCTTTCTTT. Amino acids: CASSIRGGVNTEAFF.

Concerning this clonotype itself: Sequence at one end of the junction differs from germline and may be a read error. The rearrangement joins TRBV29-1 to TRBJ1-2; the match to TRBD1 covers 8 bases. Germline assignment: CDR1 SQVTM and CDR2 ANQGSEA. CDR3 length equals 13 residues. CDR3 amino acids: CSVESGGGYGYTF. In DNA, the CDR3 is TGCAGCGTTGAATCAGGGGGCGGCTATGGTTACACCTTC.

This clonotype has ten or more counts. The DNA for the CDR3 is TGTGCCAGCAGCTTAGGGTTGGGAACAGCCAAAAACATTCAGTACTTC. The encoded protein is CASSLGLGTAKNIQYF. The chain combines TRBV7-8 with TRBJ2-4; no clear D gene. The CDR3 is 16 residues long. Trimming pared 1 base from V and 0 bases from J, leaving 10 bases between. The germline V gene has CDR1 SGHVS and CDR2 FQNEAQ.

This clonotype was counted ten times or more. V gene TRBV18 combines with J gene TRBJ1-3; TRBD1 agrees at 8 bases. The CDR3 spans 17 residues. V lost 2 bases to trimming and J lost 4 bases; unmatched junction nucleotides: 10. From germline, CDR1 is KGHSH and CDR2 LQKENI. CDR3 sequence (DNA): TGTGCCAGCTCACCAATTTCGGACAGGGCTACCGGAAACACCATATATTTT. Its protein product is CASSPISDRATGNTIYF.

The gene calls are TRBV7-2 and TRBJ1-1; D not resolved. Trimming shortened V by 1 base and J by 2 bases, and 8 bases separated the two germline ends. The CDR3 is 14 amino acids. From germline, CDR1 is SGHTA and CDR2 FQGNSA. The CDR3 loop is CASSLVGGNTEAFF. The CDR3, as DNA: TGTGCCAGCAGCTTAGTAGGAGGTAACACTGAAGCTTTCTTT.

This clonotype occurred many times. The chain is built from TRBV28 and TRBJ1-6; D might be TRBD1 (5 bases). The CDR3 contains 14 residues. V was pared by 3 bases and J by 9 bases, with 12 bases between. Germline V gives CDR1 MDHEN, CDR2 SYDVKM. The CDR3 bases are TGTGCCAGCAGTTTTGGGGGATTAAGTTCACCCCTCCACTTT. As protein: CASSFGGLSSPLHF.

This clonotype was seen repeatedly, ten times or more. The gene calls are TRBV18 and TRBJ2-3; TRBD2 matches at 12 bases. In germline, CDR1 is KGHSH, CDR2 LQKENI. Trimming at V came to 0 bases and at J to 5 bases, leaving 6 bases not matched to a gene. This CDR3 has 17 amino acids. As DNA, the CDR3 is TGTGCCAGCTCACCACCAGGAGGACTAGCGGGGTTAGATACGCAGTATTTT. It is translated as CASSPPGGLAGLDTQYF.

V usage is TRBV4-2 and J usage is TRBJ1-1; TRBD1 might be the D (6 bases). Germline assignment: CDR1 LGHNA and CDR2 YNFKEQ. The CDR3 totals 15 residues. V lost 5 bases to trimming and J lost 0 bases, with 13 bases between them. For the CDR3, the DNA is TGTGCCAGCAGCTCAGGGGAAGCTATGAACACTGAAGCTTTCTTT. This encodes CASSSGEAMNTEAFF.

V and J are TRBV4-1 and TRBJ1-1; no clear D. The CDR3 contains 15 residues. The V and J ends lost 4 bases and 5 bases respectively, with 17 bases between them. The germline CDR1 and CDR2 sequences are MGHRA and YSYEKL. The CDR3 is CASSPLHLGLTEAFF. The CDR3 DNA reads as TGCGCCAGCAGCCCCCTCCACCTGGGCTTGACTGAAGCTTTCTTT.

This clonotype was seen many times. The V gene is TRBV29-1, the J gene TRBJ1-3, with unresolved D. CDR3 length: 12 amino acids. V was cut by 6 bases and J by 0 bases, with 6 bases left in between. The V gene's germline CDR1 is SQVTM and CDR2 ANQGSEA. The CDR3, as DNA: TGCAGCGTGGCGCTCTCTGGAAACACCATATATTTT. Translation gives CSVALSGNTIYF.

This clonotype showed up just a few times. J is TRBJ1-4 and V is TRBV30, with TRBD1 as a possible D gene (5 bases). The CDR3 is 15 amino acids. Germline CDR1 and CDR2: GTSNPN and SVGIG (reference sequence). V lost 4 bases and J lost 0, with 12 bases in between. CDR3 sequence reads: CAWTWGGATNEKLFF. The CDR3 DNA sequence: TGTGCCTGGACCTGGGGGGGGGCAACTAATGAAAAACTGTTTTTT.

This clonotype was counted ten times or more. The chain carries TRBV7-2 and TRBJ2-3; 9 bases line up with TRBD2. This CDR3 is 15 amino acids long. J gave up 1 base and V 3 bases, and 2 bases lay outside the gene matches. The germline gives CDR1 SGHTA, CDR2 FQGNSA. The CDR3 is CASSFLAGGTDTQYF. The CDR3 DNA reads TGTGCCAGCAGCTTCTTAGCGGGGGGCACAGATACGCAGTATTTT.

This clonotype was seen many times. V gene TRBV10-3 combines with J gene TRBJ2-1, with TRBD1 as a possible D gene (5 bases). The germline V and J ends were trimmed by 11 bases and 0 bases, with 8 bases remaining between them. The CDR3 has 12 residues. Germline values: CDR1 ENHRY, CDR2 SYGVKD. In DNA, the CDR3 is TGTGCCGGGGCTCACTCCTACAATGAGCAGTTCTTC. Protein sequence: CAGAHSYNEQFF.

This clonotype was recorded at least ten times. The DNA for the CDR3 is TGTGCGAGTGGGACAGGATTCTACGAGCAGTACGTC. This codes for CASGTGFYEQYV. The V gene is TRBV28, the J gene TRBJ2-7; TRBD1 aligns across 8 bases. The CDR3 has 12 amino acids. CDR1 and CDR2 from the germline V gene are MDHEN and SYDVKM.

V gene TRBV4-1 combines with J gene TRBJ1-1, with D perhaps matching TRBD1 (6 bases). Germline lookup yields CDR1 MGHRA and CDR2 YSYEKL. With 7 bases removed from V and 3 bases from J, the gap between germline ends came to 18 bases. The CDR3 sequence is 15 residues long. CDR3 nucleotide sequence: TGCGCCAGCAAACAGGGCCGTGGGGCTTACACTGAAGCTTTCTTT. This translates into CASKQGRGAYTEAFF.

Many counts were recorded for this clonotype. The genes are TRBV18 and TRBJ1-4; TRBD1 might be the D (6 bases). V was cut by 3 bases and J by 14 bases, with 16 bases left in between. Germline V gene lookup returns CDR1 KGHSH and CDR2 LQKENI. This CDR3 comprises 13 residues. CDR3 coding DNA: TGTGCCAGCTCACCCACAGGACAGTATTGGCTGTTTTTT. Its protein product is CASSPTGQYWLFF.

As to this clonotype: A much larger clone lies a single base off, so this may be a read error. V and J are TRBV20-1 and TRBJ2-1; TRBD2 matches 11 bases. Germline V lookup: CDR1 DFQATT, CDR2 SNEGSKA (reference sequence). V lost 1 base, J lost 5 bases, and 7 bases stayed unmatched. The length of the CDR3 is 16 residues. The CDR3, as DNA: TGCAGTGCTAGAGCTTCACTAGCGGGGGCCCACAATGAGCAGTTCTTC. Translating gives CSARASLAGAHNEQFF.